This T cell receptor (beta chain) was captured in a study of metastatic and nonmetastatic thyroid tumors. Across the whole study: Repertoire comparison spanned blood and tumor or nodule tissue of malignant and benign thyroid patients.

Patients underwent thyroid surgery, and none had received any treatment before it. This clone occurred many times. No antigen is known for it. Authors' data handling: Differences in CDR3 between clinicopathological groups were drawn on to build a classifier intended to discriminate distant-metastatic papillary thyroid cancer patients. TCRdb re-processed the PCR reads through MiXCR. None of the V and J calls come from the authors' own analysis; TCRdb made them. This table has 20,000 to 25,000 clones, about 14% appearing once. Trimming pared 1 base from V and 4 bases from J, leaving 7 bases between. This CDR3 has 13 residues. Per germline, CDR1 SGHTA and CDR2 FQGTGA. General study findings and limits: Malignant tumors reportedly showed significantly higher TCR beta diversity than benign nodules in both blood and tumor.

The chain employs TRBV7-3 and TRBJ2-5; no definite D call. What was sequenced was tumor tissue. This TCR was recovered from a female donor with papillary thyroid cancer or a benign thyroid nodule (not recorded which). Some clones in this sample may be carry-over from other donors' samples. This chain's CDR3 is CASSLNARETQYF. The DNA of the CDR3 is TGTGCCAGCAGCTTAAATGCCAGAGAGACCCAGTACTTC.